This T cell receptor beta chain appears in the sequencing data of a study of blood T cell repertoires in COVID-19. Whole-study context: COVID-19 samples from acute and convalescent phases originated in the United States, Italy and Spain.

The repertoire was sequenced with immunoSEQ multiplex PCR; TCRdb's copy has only in-frame clones and lacks some. The sample records about 260,000 clones, about nine tenths being singletons. Recruited during active infection, patients (from Seattle) were subsequently followed longitudinally. Germline CDR1 reads MNHEY; CDR2 reads SMNVEV (reference sequence). This CDR3 is 15 amino acids long. V was pared by 5 bases and J by 4 bases, with 17 bases between. Sample: peripheral blood. The receptor was isolated from a woman aged 25 to 39 with COVID-19, enrolled during active disease. The chain combines TRBV27 with TRBJ1-2; D remains ambiguous. This CDR3 reads CASSPTPTVTYGYTF. DNA for the CDR3: TGTGCCAGCAGTCCGACGCCCACAGTCACCTATGGCTACACCTTC.